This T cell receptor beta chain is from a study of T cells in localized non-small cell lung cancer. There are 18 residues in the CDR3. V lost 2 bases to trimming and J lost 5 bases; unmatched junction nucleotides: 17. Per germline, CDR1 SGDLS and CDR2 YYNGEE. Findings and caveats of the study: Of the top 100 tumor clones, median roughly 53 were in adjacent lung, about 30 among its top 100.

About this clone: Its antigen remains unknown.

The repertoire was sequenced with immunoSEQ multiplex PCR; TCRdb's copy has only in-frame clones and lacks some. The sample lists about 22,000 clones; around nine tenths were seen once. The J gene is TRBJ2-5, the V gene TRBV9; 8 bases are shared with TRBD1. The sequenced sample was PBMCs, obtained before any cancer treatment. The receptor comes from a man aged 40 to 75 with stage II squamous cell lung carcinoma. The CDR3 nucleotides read TGTGCCAGCAGCGTCGGTCGCGCCTCAGGGGGCAACCGGGAGACCCAGTACTTC. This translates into CASSVGRASGGNRETQYF.